These 28 T cell receptor beta chains came from one sample sequenced in a study of early T cells in non-severe SARS-CoV-2 infection. TCRdb fed the 5' RACE reads into MiXCR, producing one record per CDR3 protein. The table has around 19,000 distinct CDR3 sequences, 4% to 5.5% seen once. The sequenced sample consisted of whole blood. The source is an adult who was a healthcare worker with PCR-confirmed SARS-CoV-2 infection or an uninfected control (not recorded which).

Judged by abundance, this clonotype is medium-sized (0.01 to 0.1%). The chain combines TRBV6-6 with TRBJ1-2, with D tentatively TRBD1 (5 bases). V was pared by 7 bases and J by 6 bases, with 15 bases between. Germline V gene data show CDR1 as MNHNY and CDR2 as SVGAGI (reference sequence). CDR3 length: 13 residues. CDR3 DNA: TGTGCCAGCACATTCAGGGCTTCGAATGGCTACACCTTC. Amino acid sequence: CASTFRASNGYTF.

This chain connects TRBV18 to TRBJ2-3, with D tentatively TRBD1 or TRBD2 (6 bases each). CDR3 length: 15 residues. V lost 3 bases and J 3 bases, leaving 13 bases between the germline ends. In germline, CDR1 is KGHSH, CDR2 LQKENI. CDR3 sequence: CASSPGGVGTDTQYF. In DNA, the CDR3 is TGTGCCAGCTCACCGGGGGGCGTGGGTACAGATACGCAGTATTTT. The variable domain in full, completed from reference TRBV18 and TRBJ2-3, reads NAGVMQNPRHLVRRRGQEARLRCSPMKGHSHVYWYRQLPEEGLKFMVYLQKENIIDESGMPKERFSAEFPKEGPSILRIQQVVRGDSAAYFCASSPGGVGTDTQYFGPGTRLTVL.

CDR3 residues: CASSYATPADTQYF. CDR3 DNA sequence: TGTGCCAGCAGCTATGCGACGCCGGCAGATACGCAGTATTTT. This rearrangement joins TRBV7-9 to TRBJ2-3; no clear D. CDR3 length: 14 residues. CDR1 and CDR2 from the germline V gene are SEHNR and FQNEAQ (reference sequence). The V end lost 4 bases, the J end lost 4 bases, and 12 bases lay between the germline ends.

This clonotype is medium-sized. The chain links TRBV28 to TRBJ2-1, with 7 bases identical to TRBD2. This CDR3 is built from 15 residues. Germline V gene lookup returns CDR1 MDHEN and CDR2 SYDVKM. Trimming took 4 bases from V and 9 from J; bases not matched to a gene: 12. The CDR3 DNA sequence: TGTGCCAGCAGTTGGGCTAGCGGCAGAAATCCTGAGCAGTTCTTC. Its translation: CASSWASGRNPEQFF.

This clonotype was found many times. One junction end does not reproduce the germline sequence, and a read error may be involved. This chain connects TRBV12-5 to TRBJ1-5, with unresolved D. This CDR3 is 14 amino acids long. Germline V gene sequence: CDR1 LGHNT, CDR2 FRNRAP. CDR3 sequence reads: CASGDSNSNQPQLF. DNA of the CDR3: TGTGCTAGTGGCGACTCCAATAGCAATCAGCCCCAGCTTTTT.

In its sample, this clonotype was seen many times. The chain employs TRBV6-2 or TRBV6-3 and TRBJ2-7; D not certain. V lost 2 bases and J lost 1, with 9 bases in between. The germline gives CDR1 MNHEY, CDR2 SVGEGT. The CDR3 has 14 amino acids. In DNA form, the CDR3 reads TGTGCCAGCAGTTACGTCCCGGGTTCCTACGAGCAGTACTTC. Residues: CASSYVPGSYEQYF.

The sample holds many counts of this clonotype. This sequence joins TRBV5-1 and TRBJ2-1; D uncertain. This CDR3 spans 13 amino acids. V lost 4 bases and J lost 5, with 10 bases in between. Germline CDR1 SGHRS, CDR2 YFSETQ. CDR3 DNA: TGCGCCAGCAGCCGGGCTCCTGACAATGAGCAGTTCTTC. It specifies CASSRAPDNEQFF.

This clonotype was counted many times. The chain couples TRBV2 to TRBJ2-7; D is possibly TRBD1 (6 bases). CDR1 SNHLY and CDR2 FYNNEI come from the germline V gene. The CDR3 is 13 residues long. With 9 bases removed from V and 3 bases from J, the gap between germline ends came to 15 bases. CDR3 protein: CASQTGAGYEQYF. CDR3 nucleotide sequence: TGTGCCAGTCAGACAGGCGCGGGCTACGAGCAGTACTTC.

The chain is built from TRBV20-1 and TRBJ2-1; 9 bases align to TRBD2. Looked up from germline, CDR1 is DFQATT and CDR2 is SNEGSKA (reference sequence). The junction had 4 bases not matched to a gene; V was cut back by 2 bases and J by 5 bases. The CDR3 consists of 14 residues. CDR3 DNA: TGCAGTGCTAGAAATTTAGCGGGGGACAATGAGCAGTTCTTC. This gives the protein CSARNLAGDNEQFF.

This clonotype has ten or more counts. The chain employs TRBV29-1 and TRBJ2-5; D remains unclear. The V end was cut by 4 bases, the J end by 2 bases, with 8 bases between. CDR3 length: 12 amino acids. Germline V lookup: CDR1 SQVTM, CDR2 ANQGSEA. The CDR3 nucleotides are TGCAGCGTTGTCGTACTGCAAGAGACCCAGTACTTC. Its protein product is CSVVVLQETQYF.

This clonotype was recorded at least ten times. The chain combines TRBV5-1 with TRBJ2-1, with a weak D call TRBD2 (6 bases). CDR3 length: 16 residues. V was shortened by 0 bases and J by 3 bases, with 13 bases between the two germline ends. The germline V gene encodes CDR1 SGHRS and CDR2 YFSETQ. This chain's CDR3 is CASSLEGGTIYNEQFF. The CDR3 DNA follows: TGCGCCAGCAGCTTGGAAGGCGGGACCATCTACAATGAGCAGTTCTTC.

This clonotype is categorized as medium-sized. The J gene is TRBJ1-5, the V gene TRBV7-9, with D unclear. This CDR3 has 12 residues. Germline CDR1 reads SEHNR; CDR2 reads FQNEAQ (reference sequence). Trimming left V 1 base short and J 6 bases short, with 4 bases between. CDR3 residues: CASSLGSQPQHF. The CDR3 region has the DNA TGTGCCAGCAGCTTAGGATCTCAGCCCCAGCATTTT.

This clonotype appeared many times. Relative to the germline gene, one junction end is altered; a read error may explain this. The chain has TRBV7-7 and TRBJ2-3; D unclear. There are 13 residues in the CDR3. Germline V lookup: CDR1 SSHAT, CDR2 FNYEAQ (reference sequence). For the CDR3, the DNA is TGTGCTAGCAGCTTAGGCGCCACAGATACGCAGTATTTT. This translates into CASSLGATDTQYF.

This clonotype was seen at least ten times. The chain couples TRBV7-7 to TRBJ2-2; 8 positions match TRBD1. The germline V gene has CDR1 SSHAT and CDR2 FNYEAQ (reference sequence). The length of the CDR3 is 15 residues. V shed 5 bases and J 3 bases; nucleotides not matched to a gene: 5. The CDR3 DNA follows: TGTGCCAGCAGCCCTGGACAGGGAGACACCGGGGAGCTGTTTTTT. Translated, it gives CASSPGQGDTGELFF.

Comments on this clonotype: One junction end disagrees with the germline gene, perhaps due to a read error. The V gene is TRBV7-2, the J gene TRBJ2-5; D is uncertain. The CDR3 sequence is 14 residues long. Germline V CDR1 and CDR2: SGHTA, FQGNSA. Written as DNA, the CDR3 is TGTGCCAGCACCACAAGCGTACCCCAAGAGACCGAGTACTTC. It yields the protein CASTTSVPQETEYF.

This clonotype has at least ten counts. This chain joins TRBV12-3 or TRBV12-4 and TRBJ2-3; no reliable D call. V lost 6 bases and J 0 bases, leaving 13 bases between the germline ends. There are 15 residues in the CDR3. The CDR3 sequence is CASSLYFASTDTQYF. CDR3 DNA sequence: TGTGCCAGCAGCCTCTACTTTGCTAGCACAGATACGCAGTATTTT.

This clonotype was observed many times. This sequence joins TRBV7-8 and TRBJ1-5; D gene unclear. Trimming stripped 6 bases from V and 7 bases from J, with 13 bases between. Germline-derived CDR1 and CDR2 are SGHVS and FQNEAQ. CDR3 size: 13 residues. The CDR3, as DNA: TGTGCCAGCAGTCTCGACTCGGGGCAGCCCCAGCATTTT. Protein: CASSLDSGQPQHF.

The chain uses TRBV6-2 or TRBV6-3 and TRBJ1-1; 12 bases align to TRBD1. The CDR3 consists of 14 residues. V was pared by 3 bases and J by 11 bases, with 7 bases of the junction left unmatched. Germline V gene data show CDR1 as MNHEY and CDR2 as SVGEGT. The DNA of the CDR3 is TGTGCCAGCAGTTATTCCGGGACAGGGGGCGAGGCTTTCTTT. Encoded protein: CASSYSGTGGEAFF.

This clonotype was detected many times. The V and J genes are TRBV12-3 or TRBV12-4 and TRBJ2-1; D is unresolved. Deletions cut 2 bases from V and 9 bases from J, with 8 bases between. The CDR3 covers 12 residues. CDR3 sequence: CASSLLYGEQFF. As DNA, the CDR3 is TGTGCCAGCAGTTTACTATATGGTGAGCAGTTCTTC.

This clonotype was recorded many times. The chain is built from TRBV4-1 and TRBJ2-2; D may be TRBD2 (5 bases). This CDR3 spans 17 amino acids. The V end lost 2 bases, the J end lost 0 bases, and 13 bases lay between the germline ends. Germline lookup yields CDR1 MGHRA and CDR2 YSYEKL. The CDR3 DNA reads as TGCGCCAGCAGCCAATTCGCTAGCCCAGCGAACACCGGGGAGCTGTTTTTT. Protein product: CASSQFASPANTGELFF.

This clonotype was found many times. The CDR3 is CATSRVSRGNEKLFF. DNA for the CDR3: TGTGCCACCAGCAGAGTATCGAGGGGTAACGAAAAACTGTTTTTT. The V gene is TRBV15, the J gene TRBJ1-4; tentative D call: TRBD1 (5 bases). Germline CDR1 is LNHNV and CDR2 is YYDKDF (reference sequence). Between the trimmed V and J ends, which lost 1 base and 8 bases, there was a span of 14 bases. This CDR3 is 15 amino acids long.

The V call is TRBV11-1, the J call TRBJ2-2; possibly TRBD2 for D (6 bases). The germline V gene has CDR1 SGHAT and CDR2 FQDESV (reference sequence). This CDR3 has 14 amino acids. The V gene lost 5 bases and the J gene lost 7 bases, with 14 bases spanning the gap. In DNA, the CDR3 is TGTGCCAGCAGCCAGACCTGGCGGGGCGGGGAGCTGTTTTTT. As protein: CASSQTWRGGELFF.

This clonotype was seen more than once but under ten times. The chain couples TRBV28 to TRBJ2-2, with TRBD2 identical over 13 bases. The V gene end was trimmed by 6 bases and the J gene end by 7 bases; junction bases not matched to a gene: 11. Germline V lookup: CDR1 MDHEN, CDR2 SYDVKM. The CDR3 runs to 17 residues. CDR3: CASRDQRRTSGSGELFF. For the CDR3, the DNA is TGTGCCAGCAGAGATCAGCGTCGGACTAGCGGGAGCGGGGAGCTGTTTTTT.

This clonotype was detected many times. The V call is TRBV12-3 or TRBV12-4, the J call TRBJ1-4; TRBD1 matches 9 bases. The CDR3 is 14 residues long. V lost 6 bases, J lost 5 bases, and 4 bases stayed unmatched. CDR3 DNA sequence: TGTGCCAGCAGCCCGGGACAGGGAAATGAAAAACTGTTTTTT. Translation: CASSPGQGNEKLFF.

This clonotype is medium-sized (0.01 to 0.1%). This chain joins TRBV20-1 and TRBJ2-7, with a possible D match to TRBD2 (6 bases). This CDR3 comprises 13 residues. The V end lost 0 bases, the J end lost 5 bases, and 11 bases lay between the germline ends. Germline values: CDR1 DFQATT, CDR2 SNEGSKA (reference sequence). The CDR3 DNA follows: TGCAGTGCTAGAGACGGGGGAGGTAACGAGCAGTACTTC. Protein: CSARDGGGNEQYF.

By proportion, this clonotype is medium-sized (0.01 to 0.1%). The chain is built from TRBV6-2 or TRBV6-3 and TRBJ2-7; D is uncertain. Germline CDR1 reads MNHEY; CDR2 reads SVGEGT. The V end lost 4 bases, the J end lost 3 bases, and 4 bases lay between the germline ends. CDR3 length: 11 residues. The CDR3 coding sequence is TGTGCCAGCAGTTTTCTCTACGAGCAGTACTTC. It yields the protein CASSFLYEQYF.

This rearrangement joins TRBV3-1 to TRBJ1-1; perhaps TRBD1 as D (5 bases). The CDR3 is 13 amino acids. The V and J ends lost 1 base and 7 bases respectively, with 10 bases between them. Germline V gene data show CDR1 as LGHDT and CDR2 as YNNKEL (reference sequence). The CDR3 sequence: CASSQAGRIEAFF. DNA of the CDR3: TGTGCCAGCAGCCAAGCGGGACGGATTGAAGCTTTCTTT. The full variable domain, with the rest looked up from reference TRBV3-1 and TRBJ1-1, is DTAVSQTPKYLVTQMGNDKSIKCEQNLGHDTMYWYKQDSKKFLKIMFSYNNKELIINETVPNRFSPKSPDKAHLNLHINSLELGDSAVYFCASSQAGRIEAFFGQGTRLTVV.

This clonotype has a count of ten or more. The gene calls are TRBV30 and TRBJ2-7; D is perhaps TRBD2 (5 bases). The V gene lost 1 base and the J gene lost 2 bases, with 12 bases spanning the gap. Germline CDR1 GTSNPN, CDR2 SVGIG (reference sequence). The CDR3 totals 14 residues. As DNA, the CDR3 is TGTGCCTGGAGTGGTAGTGGGGAGCCCTACGAGCAGTACTTC. It is translated as CAWSGSGEPYEQYF.